This T cell receptor (beta chain) was captured by sequencing in a study of cytomegalovirus exposure and HLA in healthy donors. Study findings and constraints: The tendency of first-cohort TCR clusters to co-occur in the 120 or so validation repertoires was the finding of a later analysis. The study put 150 to 200 TCR beta chains on its list as cytomegalovirus-associated. Reportedly, diagnosis of cytomegalovirus status by the classifier showed high specificity and sensitivity.

This clone was seen just once. What it recognizes is unknown. Germline and junction disagree at one end, which may indicate a read error. This CDR3 contains 14 residues. Germline V gene data show CDR1 as MNHEY and CDR2 as SVGAGI. Assay used: immunoSEQ multiplex PCR; TCRdb lists only in-frame clones, some missing. The table lists 160,000 or so clones, 86% of them singletons. This TCR was sampled from a man between 18 and 35 years old in good health and CMV-seropositive. The chain carries TRBV6-5 and TRBJ1-1, with TRBD1 as a possible D gene (6 bases). Sequenced sample: PBMCs. CDR3 DNA: TGTGCCAGCAGCTACTTAACAGGGAGCACTGAAGCTTTCTTT. Encoded protein: CASSYLTGSTEAFF.